The clone carrying this TCR beta chain was found many times. The germline V gene has CDR1 SGHAT and CDR2 FQNNGV. V lost 4 bases, J lost 4 bases, and 4 bases stayed unmatched. The CDR3 sequence is 13 residues long. The data belong to a study of early T cells in non-severe SARS-CoV-2 infection. Study-wide context: Bulk RNA from unsorted whole blood was sequenced; chains were unpaired.

The TCR library protocol attached unique molecular identifiers to the individual cDNA molecules. From the 5' RACE reads, TCRdb called clonotypes with MiXCR, one entry per CDR3 protein. This sample yields tens of thousands of distinct CDR3 sequences, of which 5.5% to 7.5% are seen a single time; around 4% belongs to the top ten. Sequencing input: whole blood. The clonotype originates from an adult who was a healthcare worker with PCR-confirmed SARS-CoV-2 infection or an uninfected control (not recorded which). This sequence joins TRBV11-2 and TRBJ2-7, with 7 bases lining up with TRBD1. The CDR3 DNA reads TGTGCCAGCAGCTCCAGACAGGGATACGAGCAGTACTTC. Translating gives CASSSRQGYEQYF.